The source of this T cell receptor beta chain is a study of blood T cell repertoires in COVID-19 (dated by TCRdb to 2018 to 2020). Broadly, across the study: Samples covering the acute and convalescent phases of COVID-19 were provided by collaborators in the United States, Italy and Spain. The prospective study material was composed of cDNA or gDNA derived from T cells, B-cell-depleted T cells, or PBMCs. Deeply sampled blood TCRbeta repertoires from subjects exposed to, actively infected with, or recovered from COVID-19 were included in the dataset. The repertoires were released in a freely available public database meant as a resource for research on the immune response to SARS-CoV-2. Samples came from the ongoing ImmuneRACE study (first 160 participants) plus 1,254 subjects from 6 global collaborators. Nearly every sample came with metadata listing a de-identified subject ID, COVID-19 status, age in years and sex. HLA class I and class II types, where available, came from metadata supplied by the sample provider rather than from assay-based typing.

About this clone itself: Its antigen is currently not known. Base qualities are not recorded, but no much larger clone differs from it by a single base.

Findings and caveats that apply to the study as a whole: The amount of clinical and demographic metadata varied by source and participant and was provided uncurated.

The CDR3 covers 15 residues, taking in both the cysteine and the phenylalanine. The only DNA kept is the CDR3, 45 bases in frame from the first base. Unmatched junction bases come to 7, with V trimmed by 6 bases and J by 1 base. From the germline V gene, CDR1 is MDHEN and CDR2 is SYDVKM. Whole blood was collected in K2EDTA tubes by collaborating institutions according to the institutions' own protocols. For TCRbeta analysis, collaborators shipped samples as frozen whole blood, isolated PBMCs, or DNA extracted from either of those sample types. TCRbeta CDR3 regions were amplified from genomic DNA using the immunoSEQ Assay, a bias-controlled multiplex PCR. Per the source publication's procedure: The number of nucleated cells in each sample was estimated from the amplification of reference gene primers within the assay. To quantify the absolute abundance of each unique TCRbeta CDR3 rearrangement, sequence reads were collapsed and filtered. Productive Simpson clonality was computed per sample as the square root of Simpson's diversity index over productive rearrangements. Not all clones reach the TCRdb copy of this immuneACCESS table, which keeps in-frame sequences only. Checked studies attribute under half of the gap to unresolved V genes and leave the rest unexplained. V, J and clone size are those of that table, while D and trimming were read from the DNA. The sample contains 300,000 to 400,000 clones, around nine tenths of them found a single time. 1% of the sample is in the top ten clones.

Sequencing was performed on peripheral blood. The receptor's source is a man aged 50 or older with active or convalescent COVID-19. The chain is assembled from TRBV28 and TRBJ1-1; 8 bases in between match TRBD1. The DNA reads TGTGCCAGCAGCCAGGTCGGGACAGGGAACACTGAAGCTTTCTTT. This translates into CASSQVGTGNTEAFF.